This T cell receptor beta chain is from a study of breast tumors, draining lymph nodes, adjacent tissues. General study findings and limits: Tumors had less TCR diversity than lymph nodes, more than nontumor tissue.

TCRdb re-called the multiplex PCR reads through MiXCR, storing one row per CDR3 protein. The table lists tens of thousands of distinct CDR3 sequences, around 45% of them singletons. Germline V gene sequence: CDR1 SQVTM, CDR2 ANQGSEA. The CDR3 is 11 residues long. V dropped 5 bases and J dropped 5 bases, with 6 bases sitting between them. The table lists this clonotype with many counts. Its antigen is currently unknown. The receptor was isolated from a female donor with breast cancer. Some clones in this sample may be carry-over from other donors' samples. Sequencing input: breast tumor tissue. This sequence joins TRBV29-1 and TRBJ2-2, with D hard to call. The CDR3 here is CSVSGTGELFF. In DNA form, the CDR3 reads TGCAGCGTTTCCGGGACCGGGGAGCTGTTTTTT.